A single sample is the source of the 23 T cell receptor beta chains below, sequenced in a study of shared clonotypes between healthy human individuals. The table came from immunoSEQ multiplex PCR; TCRdb's copy has only in-frame clones and leaves some out. The profile shows roughly 1.4 million clones, 98% to 99% of them singletons. Sequenced: naive CD4+ T cells sorted from blood. Subset described: CD45RA+ positively selected. Receptors originate from a man aged 25 to 40 in good health.

This clone was counted once. V gene TRBV7-9 combines with J gene TRBJ2-1, with D possibly TRBD1 on 6 matching bases. CDR3 length equals 16 residues. V was cut by 1 base and J by 0 bases, with 10 bases left in between. CDR1 is SEHNR and CDR2 is FQNEAQ in the germline V gene (reference sequence). The CDR3 reads CASSLDQGSSYNEQFF. DNA of the CDR3: TGTGCCAGCAGCTTAGATCAGGGGAGCTCCTACAATGAGCAGTTCTTC.

This chain joins TRBV19 and TRBJ2-3; D remains unclear. The germline V gene has CDR1 LNHDA and CDR2 SQIVND (reference sequence). Between the trimmed V and J ends, which lost 5 bases and 0 bases, there was a span of 9 bases. CDR3 length: 14 amino acids. Written as DNA, the CDR3 is TGTGCCAGTAGTCAGGTGGGCAGCACAGATACGCAGTATTTT. Its protein is CASSQVGSTDTQYF.

The J gene is TRBJ1-2, the V gene TRBV18, with a tentative D call TRBD1 (5 bases). Trimming left V 2 bases short and J 3 bases short, with 10 bases between. Germline lookup yields CDR1 KGHSH and CDR2 LQKENI. The CDR3 contains 14 residues. CDR3 coding DNA: TGTGCCAGCTCACCAATCCCGGGGCACTATGGCTACACCTTC. It yields the protein CASSPIPGHYGYTF.

The rearrangement links TRBV14 to TRBJ2-1; D might be TRBD1 (6 bases). The germline CDR1 and CDR2 sequences are SGHDN and FVKESK. Trimming took off 1 base at V and 9 bases at J, with 19 bases between the two ends. The CDR3 runs to 16 residues. CDR3 sequence: CASSQAWGNRVGEQFF. The CDR3 nucleotides are TGTGCCAGCAGCCAAGCGTGGGGGAACAGGGTGGGTGAGCAGTTCTTC.

The V gene is TRBV6-5, the J gene TRBJ1-5, with D uncertain. Germline loops: CDR1 MNHEY, CDR2 SVGAGI. The CDR3 runs 14 residues. With 0 bases removed from V and 10 bases from J, the gap between germline ends came to 13 bases. CDR3 loop: CASSYSNLGRPQHF. Written as DNA, the CDR3 is TGTGCCAGCAGTTACTCGAATCTAGGCCGACCCCAGCATTTT.

This chain links TRBV6-5 with TRBJ2-1, with 12 bases identical to TRBD2. The CDR3 is made up of 16 amino acids. The germline CDR1 and CDR2 sequences are MNHEY and SVGAGI. Trimming took 2 bases from V and 4 from J; bases not matched to a gene: 3. CDR3: CASSYLTSGRYNEQFF. CDR3 sequence (DNA): TGTGCCAGCAGTTACCTCACTAGCGGGAGGTACAATGAGCAGTTCTTC.

The chain recombines TRBV25-1 with TRBJ2-2; no clear D gene. The CDR3 totals 13 residues. V was trimmed by 3 bases and J by 4 bases, leaving 6 bases between them. Germline CDR1 is MGHDK and CDR2 is SYGVNS. CDR3 in DNA: TGTGCCAGCAGTGACCTCTTCACCGGGGAGCTGTTTTTT. Protein sequence: CASSDLFTGELFF.

The CDR3 DNA is TGTGCCAGCAGCTTATCCCCCACTGAAGCTTTCTTT. Residues: CASSLSPTEAFF. J is TRBJ1-1 and V is TRBV7-2; D is unclear. This CDR3 comprises 12 residues. Trimming left V 2 bases short and J 4 bases short, with 5 bases between. Germline loops: CDR1 SGHTA, CDR2 FQGNSA.

The chain links TRBV11-2 to TRBJ2-3, with 9 bases identical to TRBD1. Per germline, CDR1 SGHAT and CDR2 FQNNGV. The CDR3 loop spans 15 amino acids. V shed 2 bases, J shed 6 bases, and the junction held 6 bases outside the gene matches. The CDR3 sequence is CASSLSGTGSDTQYF. The DNA of the CDR3 is TGTGCCAGCAGCTTATCTGGGACAGGGTCGGATACGCAGTATTTT.

The chain combines TRBV5-8 with TRBJ1-3; 7 nucleotides match TRBD1. V lost 0 bases and J lost 0; bases outside the gene matches: 3. Germline loops: CDR1 SGHTS, CDR2 YDEGEE. The CDR3 runs to 16 residues. This CDR3 is CASSLVAGGSGNTIYF. The CDR3 coding sequence is TGTGCCAGCAGCTTGGTTGCAGGGGGCTCTGGAAACACCATATATTTT.

The chain joins TRBV5-1 to TRBJ2-1; D unresolved. The CDR3 totals 16 residues. Trimming stripped 5 bases from V and 7 bases from J, with 22 bases between. CDR1 is SGHRS and CDR2 is YFSETQ in the germline V gene. In DNA, the CDR3 is TGCGCCAGCAGTCCGAGTCGGGTCTCCTCCCAGAATGAGCAGTTCTTC. This translates into CASSPSRVSSQNEQFF.

This chain uses TRBV11-2 with TRBJ2-5; 7 nucleotides match TRBD2. With V trimmed by 5 bases and J by 7 bases, 13 bases remained unmatched. CDR1 SGHAT and CDR2 FQNNGV come from the germline V gene. The CDR3 loop spans 15 amino acids. CDR3 nucleotide sequence: TGTGCCAGCAGCGAAGTGACTAGCATTATTAGGACCCAGTACTTC. Translated: CASSEVTSIIRTQYF.

This CDR3 is CASSSLVVFGELFF. CDR3 in DNA: TGTGCCAGCAGCTCGCTCGTTGTTTTCGGGGAGCTGTTTTTT. This sequence joins TRBV7-6 and TRBJ2-2; D is undetermined. V lost 4 bases, J lost 7 bases, and 13 bases lay in between. Germline V lookup: CDR1 SGHVS, CDR2 FNYEAQ. CDR3 length: 14 residues.

CDR3 nucleotide sequence: TGTGCCAGCAGTTTAGGGGGCGGGTCCTACGAGCAGTACTTC. Protein sequence: CASSLGGGSYEQYF. The chain uses TRBV28 and TRBJ2-7, with D possibly being TRBD1 (6 bases). V lost 2 bases and J 1 base, leaving 9 bases between the germline ends. The CDR3 extends over 14 amino acids. Per germline, CDR1 MDHEN and CDR2 SYDVKM. Full variable domain (missing parts from reference TRBV28 and TRBJ2-7): DVKVTQSSRYLVKRTGEKVFLECVQDMDHENMFWYRQDPGLGLRLIYFSYDVKMKEKGDIPEGYSVSREKKERFSLILESASTNQTSMYLCASSLGGGSYEQYFGPGTRLTVT.

J is TRBJ2-7 and V is TRBV28, with 7 bases matching TRBD1. There are 11 residues in the CDR3. With V trimmed by 3 bases and J by 12 bases, 5 bases remained unmatched. Germline CDR1 reads MDHEN; CDR2 reads SYDVKM. The CDR3 region has the DNA TGTGCCAGCAGTTTCTCTACAGGGGTGTACTTC. Translation: CASSFSTGVYF.

This chain uses TRBV6-5 with TRBJ2-7; no definite D call. CDR3 size: 11 residues. Germline CDR1 reads MNHEY; CDR2 reads SVGAGI. Trimming left V 6 bases short and J 4 bases short, with 7 bases between. DNA for the CDR3: TGTGCCAGCAGCCATAATTACGAGCAGTACTTC. This translates into CASSHNYEQYF.

This chain links TRBV6-4 with TRBJ1-4; no reliable D call. V lost 8 bases, J lost 5 bases, and 15 bases lay in between. CDR3 length: 14 residues. Germline CDR1 and CDR2: MRHNA and SNTAGT. CDR3 sequence reads: CASPYRGLNEKLFF. The DNA for the CDR3 is TGTGCCAGCCCTTATCGAGGGCTGAATGAAAAACTGTTTTTT.

V is TRBV6-5 and J is TRBJ2-3, with TRBD1 matching over 8 bases. After removal of 6 bases from V and 2 bases from J, the junction contained 4 bases not matched to a gene. Germline assignment: CDR1 MNHEY and CDR2 SVGAGI. This CDR3 has 14 residues. The CDR3 sequence: CASSQDRATDTQYF. In DNA, the CDR3 is TGTGCCAGCAGCCAGGACAGGGCCACAGATACGCAGTATTTT.

This clone was observed once. The chain couples TRBV4-1 to TRBJ2-7; D might be TRBD1 or TRBD2, each matching 5 bases. This CDR3 spans 17 amino acids. The V end was cut by 3 bases, the J end by 4 bases, with 22 bases between. Germline V lookup: CDR1 MGHRA, CDR2 YSYEKL. The CDR3 DNA reads as TGCGCCAGCAGCCATGGCCCGGGGCTAGGCCAATGGTACGAGCAGTACTTC. Its protein product is CASSHGPGLGQWYEQYF.

The chain joins TRBV27 to TRBJ1-2; D perhaps matches TRBD1 (5 bases). Germline V CDR1 and CDR2: MNHEY, SMNVEV (reference sequence). Trimming removed 6 bases from V and 3 bases from J, with 17 bases in between. The CDR3 spans 15 residues. The chain's CDR3 is CASSQEPTGDYGYTF. The CDR3 nucleotides are TGTGCCAGCAGCCAAGAACCAACAGGAGACTATGGCTACACCTTC.

A single count supports this clone. The chain recombines TRBV14 with TRBJ2-7; D remains ambiguous. This CDR3 spans 14 amino acids. Germline values: CDR1 SGHDN, CDR2 FVKESK. The ends were cut back, 4 bases at V and 7 bases at J, with 17 bases in the middle. Written as DNA, the CDR3 is TGTGCCAGCAGCCTCTCCTCGCCTATTGGGGAGCAGTACTTC. Its protein is CASSLSSPIGEQYF.

The V and J genes are TRBV28 and TRBJ2-3; D might be TRBD1 or TRBD2, each matching 5 bases. Germline CDR1 is MDHEN and CDR2 is SYDVKM. The CDR3 length is 14 residues. V lost 5 bases and J 8 bases, leaving 17 bases between the germline ends. CDR3 protein: CASSPGTALPTQYF. The CDR3 nucleotides are TGTGCCAGCAGTCCAGGGACGGCGTTGCCTACGCAGTATTTT. Complete variable domain (other parts from reference TRBV28 and TRBJ2-3): DVKVTQSSRYLVKRTGEKVFLECVQDMDHENMFWYRQDPGLGLRLIYFSYDVKMKEKGDIPEGYSVSREKKERFSLILESASTNQTSMYLCASSPGTALPTQYFGPGTRLTVL.

This clone appeared once. This chain uses TRBV28 with TRBJ1-2; no definite D call. CDR1 is MDHEN, CDR2 SYDVKM, per germline. The CDR3 has 12 amino acids. Trimming took 9 bases from V and 6 from J, leaving 14 bases between them. The CDR3, as DNA: TGTGCCAGTTTGACGAACATCAATGGCTACACCTTC. Protein sequence: CASLTNINGYTF.